The clone carrying this TCR beta chain was seen many times. The source of the sample is a study of spatial heterogeneity in lung cancer. Whole-study context: Detected sequences consistently included more beta-chain ones than alpha-chain ones.

The study tagged each TCR cDNA molecule with a unique molecular identifier. MiXCR was run by TCRdb on the 5' RACE reads, yielding one entry per CDR3 protein. Of 20,000 to 25,000 distinct CDR3 sequences listed, roughly 4.6% are singletons. The time point was: sample taken at primary tumor resection. Unsorted samples of tumor, nontumor lung or frozen PBMC had their whole RNA sequenced. This specimen was PBMCs, taken at surgery. The TCR comes from a male donor with early-stage non-small cell lung cancer.

The CDR3 DNA reads as TGTGCCAGTAGTAGGGGATTTACCTACGAGCAGTACTTC. This codes for CASSRGFTYEQYF. The chain has TRBV19 and TRBJ2-7, with D uncertain. The germline V and J ends were trimmed by 4 bases and 2 bases, with 9 bases remaining between them. From germline, CDR1 is LNHDA and CDR2 SQIVND (reference sequence). This CDR3 is built from 13 residues. The full variable domain, with the rest looked up from reference TRBV19 and TRBJ2-7, is DGGITQSPKYLFRKEGQNVTLSCEQNLNHDAMYWYRQDPGQGLRLIYYSQIVNDFQKGDIAEGYSVSREKKESFPLTVTSAQKNPTAFYLCASSRGFTYEQYFGPGTRLTVT.